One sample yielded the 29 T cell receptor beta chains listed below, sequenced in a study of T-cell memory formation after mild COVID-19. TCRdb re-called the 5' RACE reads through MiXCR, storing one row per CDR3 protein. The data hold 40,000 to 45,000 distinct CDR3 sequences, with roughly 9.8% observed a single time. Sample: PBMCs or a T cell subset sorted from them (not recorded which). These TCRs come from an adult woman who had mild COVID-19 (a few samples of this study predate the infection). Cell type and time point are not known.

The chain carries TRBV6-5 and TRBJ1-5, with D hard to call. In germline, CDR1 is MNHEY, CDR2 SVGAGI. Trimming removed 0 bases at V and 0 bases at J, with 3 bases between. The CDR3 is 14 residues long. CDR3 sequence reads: CASSYSPSNQPQHF. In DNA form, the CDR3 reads TGTGCCAGCAGTTACTCACCTAGCAATCAGCCCCAGCATTTT.

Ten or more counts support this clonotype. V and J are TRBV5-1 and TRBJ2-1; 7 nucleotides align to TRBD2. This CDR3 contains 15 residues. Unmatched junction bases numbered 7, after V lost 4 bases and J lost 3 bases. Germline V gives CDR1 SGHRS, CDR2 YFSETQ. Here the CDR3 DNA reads TGCGCCAGCAGCCAGTCTAGCGGTGTCTACAATGAGCAGTTCTTC. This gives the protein CASSQSSGVYNEQFF.

CDR3: CASSSQGGGTEAFF. The CDR3 DNA reads TGTGCCAGCAGCTCACAGGGAGGGGGGACTGAAGCTTTCTTT. This chain connects TRBV7-8 to TRBJ1-1; possibly TRBD1 for D (6 bases). The CDR3 is 14 amino acids. Germline V CDR1 and CDR2: SGHVS, FQNEAQ. V was shortened by 4 bases and J by 5 bases, with 14 bases between the two germline ends.

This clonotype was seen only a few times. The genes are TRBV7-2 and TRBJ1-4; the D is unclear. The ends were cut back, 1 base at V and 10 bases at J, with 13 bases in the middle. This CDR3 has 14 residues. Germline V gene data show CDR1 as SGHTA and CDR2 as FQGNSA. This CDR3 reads CASSLGKTGPKLFF. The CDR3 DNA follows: TGTGCCAGCAGCTTAGGGAAGACCGGACCAAAACTGTTTTTT. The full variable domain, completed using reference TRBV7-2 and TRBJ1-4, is GAGVSQSPSNKVTEKGKDVELRCDPISGHTALYWYRQSLGQGLEFLIYFQGNSAPDKSGLPSDRFSAERTGGSVSTLTIQRTQQEDSAVYLCASSLGKTGPKLFFGSGTQLSVL.

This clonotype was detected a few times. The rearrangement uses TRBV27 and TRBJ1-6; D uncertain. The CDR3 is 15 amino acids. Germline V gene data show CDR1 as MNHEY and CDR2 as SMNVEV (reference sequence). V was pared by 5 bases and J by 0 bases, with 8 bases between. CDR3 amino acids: CASSRTYSYNSPLHF. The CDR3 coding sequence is TGTGCCAGCAGTCGGACGTACTCCTATAATTCACCCCTCCACTTT.

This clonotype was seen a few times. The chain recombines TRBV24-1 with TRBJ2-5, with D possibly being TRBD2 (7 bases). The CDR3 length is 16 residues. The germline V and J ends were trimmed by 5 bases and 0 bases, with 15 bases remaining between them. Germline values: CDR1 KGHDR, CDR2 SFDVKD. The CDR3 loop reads CATSGTAGWDQETQYF. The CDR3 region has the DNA TGTGCCACCAGTGGGACAGCGGGGTGGGACCAAGAGACCCAGTACTTC.

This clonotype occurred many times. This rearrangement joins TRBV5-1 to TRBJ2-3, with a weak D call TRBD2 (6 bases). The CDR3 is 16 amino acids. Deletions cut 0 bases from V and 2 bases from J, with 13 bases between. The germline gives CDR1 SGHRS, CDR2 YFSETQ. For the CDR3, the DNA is TGCGCCAGCAGCTTGGCACTAGCCTTTTACACAGATACGCAGTATTTT. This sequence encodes CASSLALAFYTDTQYF.

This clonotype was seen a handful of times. As DNA, the CDR3 is TGTGCCAGTAGTATTTCCCGGGGCGAGACCCAGTACTTC. Translated, it gives CASSISRGETQYF. The rearrangement links TRBV19 to TRBJ2-5, with D perhaps given as TRBD1 or TRBD2 (5 bases each). The CDR3 runs to 13 residues. V lost 3 bases and J 5 bases, leaving 10 bases between the germline ends. Germline CDR1 reads LNHDA; CDR2 reads SQIVND (reference sequence).

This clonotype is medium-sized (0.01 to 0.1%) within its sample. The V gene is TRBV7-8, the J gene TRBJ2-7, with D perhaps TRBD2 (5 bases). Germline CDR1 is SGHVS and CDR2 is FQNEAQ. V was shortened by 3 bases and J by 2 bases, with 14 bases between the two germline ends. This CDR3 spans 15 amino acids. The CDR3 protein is CASSFRHEGTYEQYF. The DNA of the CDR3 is TGTGCCAGCAGCTTTCGGCATGAGGGTACCTACGAGCAGTACTTC.

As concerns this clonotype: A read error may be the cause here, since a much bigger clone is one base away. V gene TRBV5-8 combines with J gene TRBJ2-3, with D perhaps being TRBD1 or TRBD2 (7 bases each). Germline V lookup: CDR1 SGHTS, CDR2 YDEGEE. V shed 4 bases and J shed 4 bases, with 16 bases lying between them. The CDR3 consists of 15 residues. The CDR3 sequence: CASSVSGGAADTQYF. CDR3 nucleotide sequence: TGTGCCAGCAGCGTATCAGGGGGGGCCGCAGATACGCAGTATTTT. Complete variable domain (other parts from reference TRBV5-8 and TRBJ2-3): EAGVTQSPTHLIKTRGQQATLRCSPISGHTSVYWYQQALGLGLQFLLWYDEGEERNRGNFPPRFSGRQFPNYSSELNVNALELEDSALYLCASSVSGGAADTQYFGPGTRLTVL.

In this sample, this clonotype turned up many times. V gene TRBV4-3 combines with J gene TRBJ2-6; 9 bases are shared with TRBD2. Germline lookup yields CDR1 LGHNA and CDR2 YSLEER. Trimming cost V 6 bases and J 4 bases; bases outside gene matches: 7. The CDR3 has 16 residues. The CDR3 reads CASSQQRGAGANVLTF. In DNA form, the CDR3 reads TGCGCCAGCAGTCAGCAGCGGGGGGCCGGGGCCAACGTCCTGACTTTC.

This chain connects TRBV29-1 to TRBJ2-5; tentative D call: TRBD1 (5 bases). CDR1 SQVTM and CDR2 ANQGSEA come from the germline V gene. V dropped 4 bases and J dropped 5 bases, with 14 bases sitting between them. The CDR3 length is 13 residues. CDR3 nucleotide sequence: TGCAGCGTTGGGGGCCCGGATAGGGAGACCCAGTACTTC. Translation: CSVGGPDRETQYF.

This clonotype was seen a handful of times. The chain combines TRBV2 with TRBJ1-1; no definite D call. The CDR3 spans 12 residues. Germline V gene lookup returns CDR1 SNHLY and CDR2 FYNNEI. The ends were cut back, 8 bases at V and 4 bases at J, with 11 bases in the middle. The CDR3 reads CASSVLFTEAFF. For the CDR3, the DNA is TGTGCCAGCTCGGTCTTGTTCACTGAAGCTTTCTTT.

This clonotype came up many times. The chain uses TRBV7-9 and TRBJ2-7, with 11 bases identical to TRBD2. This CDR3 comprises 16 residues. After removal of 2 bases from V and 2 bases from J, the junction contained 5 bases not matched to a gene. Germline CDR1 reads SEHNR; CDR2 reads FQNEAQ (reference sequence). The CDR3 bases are TGTGCCAGCAGCTTAATCCCGACTAGCGGGGCCTACGAGCAGTACTTC. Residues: CASSLIPTSGAYEQYF.

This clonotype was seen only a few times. The DNA of the CDR3 is TGTGCCAGCGCTCGCAGAGGGGAGGCCGGGGAGCTGTTTTTT. This codes for CASARRGEAGELFF. The chain is built from TRBV25-1 and TRBJ2-2; perhaps TRBD2 as D (6 bases). This CDR3 has 14 amino acids. The V gene lost 8 bases and the J gene lost 6 bases, with 16 bases spanning the gap. Germline V gives CDR1 MGHDK, CDR2 SYGVNS. Complete variable domain (other parts from reference TRBV25-1 and TRBJ2-2): EADIYQTPRYLVIGTGKKITLECSQTMGHDKMYWYQQDPGMELHLIHYSYGVNSTEKGDLSSESTVSRIRTEHFPLTLESARPSHTSQYLCASARRGEAGELFFGEGSRLTVL.

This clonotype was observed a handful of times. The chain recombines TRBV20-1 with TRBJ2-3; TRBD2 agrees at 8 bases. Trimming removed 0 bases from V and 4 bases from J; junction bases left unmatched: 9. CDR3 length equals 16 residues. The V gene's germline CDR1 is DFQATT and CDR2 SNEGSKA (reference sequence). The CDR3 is CSARDPAGADSDTQYF. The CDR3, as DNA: TGCAGTGCTAGAGATCCAGCGGGGGCGGATTCAGATACGCAGTATTTT.

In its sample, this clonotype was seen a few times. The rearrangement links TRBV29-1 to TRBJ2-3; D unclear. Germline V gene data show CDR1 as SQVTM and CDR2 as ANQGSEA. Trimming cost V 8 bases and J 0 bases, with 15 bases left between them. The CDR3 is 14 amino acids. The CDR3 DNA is TGCAGCTTTCTGACTTCGTCTAGCACAGATACGCAGTATTTT. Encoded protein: CSFLTSSSTDTQYF.

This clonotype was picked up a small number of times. CDR3 coding DNA: TGTGCCAGCAGTTTATCCGGACAGCCCAATCAGCCCCAGCATTTT. Protein product: CASSLSGQPNQPQHF. J is TRBJ1-5 and V is TRBV12-3 or TRBV12-4, with a tentative D call TRBD1 (6 bases). The CDR3 runs to 15 residues. The germline V and J ends were trimmed by 2 bases and 3 bases, with 11 bases remaining between them.

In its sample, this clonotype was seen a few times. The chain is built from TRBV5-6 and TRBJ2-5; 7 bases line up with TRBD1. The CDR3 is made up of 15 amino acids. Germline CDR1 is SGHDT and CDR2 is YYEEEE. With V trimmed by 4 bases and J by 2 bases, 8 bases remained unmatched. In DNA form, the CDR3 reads TGTGCCAGCAGCCCGCCGGGACAGATACAAGAGACCCAGTACTTC. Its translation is CASSPPGQIQETQYF.

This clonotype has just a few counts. The CDR3 nucleotides are TGCGCCAGCAGCCAAGATCGCGGTCGTTCTTCACCCCTCCACTTT. This translates into CASSQDRGRSSPLHF. This chain links TRBV4-3 with TRBJ1-6; D not certain. Per germline, CDR1 LGHNA and CDR2 YSLEER. The ends were cut back, 0 bases at V and 9 bases at J, with 12 bases in the middle. This CDR3 comprises 15 residues.

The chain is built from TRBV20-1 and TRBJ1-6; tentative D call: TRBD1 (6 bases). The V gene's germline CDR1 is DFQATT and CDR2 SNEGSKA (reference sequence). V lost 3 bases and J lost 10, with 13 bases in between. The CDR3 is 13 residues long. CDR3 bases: TGCAGTGCTAGGGAAACAGGGTTATCACCCCTCCACTTT. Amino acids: CSARETGLSPLHF.

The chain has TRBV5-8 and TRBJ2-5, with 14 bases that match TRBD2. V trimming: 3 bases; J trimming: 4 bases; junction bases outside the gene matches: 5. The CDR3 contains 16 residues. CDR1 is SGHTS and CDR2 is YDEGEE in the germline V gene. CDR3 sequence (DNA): TGTGCCAGCAGCTACGGGACTAGCGGGAGAGGAGAGACCCAGTACTTC. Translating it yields CASSYGTSGRGETQYF.

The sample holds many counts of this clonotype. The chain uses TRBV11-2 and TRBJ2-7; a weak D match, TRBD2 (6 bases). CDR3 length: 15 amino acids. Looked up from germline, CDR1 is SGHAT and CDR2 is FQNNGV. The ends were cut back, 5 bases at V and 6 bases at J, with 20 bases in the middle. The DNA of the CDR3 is TGTGCCAGCAGCCCCGGGACCGGGCGGGGCTCCGAGCAGTACTTC. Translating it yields CASSPGTGRGSEQYF.

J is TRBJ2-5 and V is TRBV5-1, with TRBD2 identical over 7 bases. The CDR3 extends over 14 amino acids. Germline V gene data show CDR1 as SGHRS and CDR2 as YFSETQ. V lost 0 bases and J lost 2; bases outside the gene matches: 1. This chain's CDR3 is CASSLGGGQETQYF. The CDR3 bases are TGCGCCAGCAGCTTGGGCGGGGGACAAGAGACCCAGTACTTC. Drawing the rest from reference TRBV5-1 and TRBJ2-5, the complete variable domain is KAGVTQTPRYLIKTRGQQVTLSCSPISGHRSVSWYQQTPGQGLQFLFEYFSETQRNKGNFPGRFSGRQFSNSRSEMNVSTLELGDSALYLCASSLGGGQETQYFGPGTRLLVL.

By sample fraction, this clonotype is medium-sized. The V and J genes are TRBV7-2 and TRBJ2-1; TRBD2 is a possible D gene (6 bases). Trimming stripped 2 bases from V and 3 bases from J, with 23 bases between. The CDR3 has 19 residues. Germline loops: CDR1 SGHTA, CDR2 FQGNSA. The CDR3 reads CASSLNSFSGRGLYNEQFF. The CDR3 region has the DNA TGTGCCAGCAGCTTAAACTCGTTCAGCGGGCGGGGCCTCTACAATGAGCAGTTCTTC.

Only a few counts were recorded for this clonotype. The CDR3: CASSLRDPRTTEAFF. In nucleotides, the CDR3 is TGCGCCAGCAGTCTCCGGGACCCGAGGACAACTGAAGCTTTCTTT. The V and J genes are TRBV5-1 and TRBJ1-1, with a tentative D call TRBD1 (5 bases). Per the germline V gene, CDR1 is SGHRS and CDR2 is YFSETQ. This CDR3 region has 15 residues. Trimming removed 5 bases at V and 5 bases at J, with 19 bases between.

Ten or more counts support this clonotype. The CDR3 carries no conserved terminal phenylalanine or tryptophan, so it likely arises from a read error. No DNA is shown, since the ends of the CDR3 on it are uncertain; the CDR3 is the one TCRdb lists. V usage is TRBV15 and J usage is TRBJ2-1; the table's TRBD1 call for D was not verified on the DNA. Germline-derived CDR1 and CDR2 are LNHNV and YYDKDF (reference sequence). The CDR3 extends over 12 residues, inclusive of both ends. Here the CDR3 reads CATSKERGQGAV.

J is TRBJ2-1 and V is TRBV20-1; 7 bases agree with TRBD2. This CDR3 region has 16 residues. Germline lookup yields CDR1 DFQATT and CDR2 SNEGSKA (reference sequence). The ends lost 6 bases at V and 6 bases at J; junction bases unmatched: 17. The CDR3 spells CSAAAAWEGQGNEQFF. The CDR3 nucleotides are TGCAGTGCGGCCGCCGCGTGGGAGGGCCAGGGCAATGAGCAGTTCTTC.

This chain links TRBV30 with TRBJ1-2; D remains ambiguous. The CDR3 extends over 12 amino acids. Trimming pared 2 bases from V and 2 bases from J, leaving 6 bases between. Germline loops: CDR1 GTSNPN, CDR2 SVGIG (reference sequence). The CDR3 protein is CAWSHMNYGYTF. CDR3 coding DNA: TGTGCCTGGAGTCATATGAACTATGGCTACACCTTC.